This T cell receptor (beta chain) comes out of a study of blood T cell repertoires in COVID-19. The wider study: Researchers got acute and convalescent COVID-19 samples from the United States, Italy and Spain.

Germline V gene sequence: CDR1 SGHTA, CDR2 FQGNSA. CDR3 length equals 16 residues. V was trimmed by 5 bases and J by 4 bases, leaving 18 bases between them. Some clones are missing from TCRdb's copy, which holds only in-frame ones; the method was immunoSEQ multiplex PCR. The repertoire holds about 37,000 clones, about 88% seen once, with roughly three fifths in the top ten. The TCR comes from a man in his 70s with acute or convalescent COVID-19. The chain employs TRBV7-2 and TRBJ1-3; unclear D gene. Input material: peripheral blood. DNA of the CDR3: TGTGCCAGCAGCCTTCGAGAAAGGGCGGGCGGAAACACCATATATTTT. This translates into CASSLRERAGGNTIYF. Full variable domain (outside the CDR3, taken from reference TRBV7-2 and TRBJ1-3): GAGVSQSPSNKVTEKGKDVELRCDPISGHTALYWYRQSLGQGLEFLIYFQGNSAPDKSGLPSDRFSAERTGGSVSTLTIQRTQQEDSAVYLCASSLRERAGGNTIYFGEGSWLTVV.